Only a few counts were recorded for the clone carrying this T cell receptor beta chain. The antigen remains undetermined. This CDR3 comprises 16 residues. V was clipped by 0 bases and J by 1 base, with 15 bases between them. The germline CDR1 and CDR2 sequences are DFQATT and SNEGSKA (reference sequence). The entry originates in a study of identical twins. Study-wide results and limits: Weaker excess twin sharing was observed in beta out-of-frame sequences.

TCRdb redid the calling of the 5' RACE reads with MiXCR, one entry per CDR3 protein. The top ten clones hold roughly 5.4% of a sample with roughly 240,000 distinct CDR3 sequences, approximately 8% of them seen once. These same data were also listed under a study on yellow fever vaccine responses in identical twins. This second report adds: Reportedly, twins showed a vaccine T cell response that looked partly convergent and partly personalized.

The clonotype originates from a woman between 18 and 30 years old in good health. J is TRBJ1-1 and V is TRBV20-1; no definite D call. Specimen: CD8+ T cells sorted from blood. The CDR3 protein is CSARDPDQTRNTEAFF. CDR3 DNA sequence: TGCAGTGCTAGAGATCCGGACCAAACCAGGAACACTGAAGCTTTCTTT.